Following are 10 T cell receptor beta chains from one sample sequenced in a study of T cells after posttransplantation cyclophosphamide. Clones were sequenced by immunoSEQ multiplex PCR, and TCRdb holds only the in-frame ones, with some missing. The sample lists 50,000 to 65,000 clones; about 86% were seen once. Sample: PBMCs. All receptors come from a man aged 25 to 40 with a blood cancer, CMV-positive, and with a related stem cell donor.

This clone has a handful of counts. The chain links TRBV2 to TRBJ2-2; D is possibly TRBD2 (5 bases). Per germline, CDR1 SNHLY and CDR2 FYNNEI. The CDR3 contains 12 residues. Trimming removed 6 bases from V and 7 bases from J, with 9 bases in between. Here the CDR3 reads CASRGGGGELFF. CDR3 coding DNA: TGTGCCAGCAGGGGTGGAGGCGGGGAGCTGTTTTTT. Full variable domain (rest looked up from reference TRBV2 and TRBJ2-2): EPEVTQTPSHQVTQMGQEVILRCVPISNHLYFYWYRQILGQKVEFLVSFYNNEISEKSEIFDDQFSVERPDGSNFTLKIRSTKLEDSAMYFCASRGGGGELFFGEGSRLTVL.

This chain links TRBV5-1 with TRBJ2-7, with 16 bases aligning to TRBD2. There are 18 residues in the CDR3. Trimming took 4 bases from V and 2 from J; bases not matched to a gene: 9. CDR1 is SGHRS, CDR2 YFSETQ, per germline. In DNA, the CDR3 is TGCGCCAGCAGCCGATACGGGACTAGCGGGAGGGCCACCTACGAGCAGTACTTC. Its protein product is CASSRYGTSGRATYEQYF.

The chain joins TRBV9 to TRBJ1-1; 10 nucleotides line up with TRBD1. V was pared by 4 bases and J by 3 bases, with 3 bases of the junction left unmatched. The CDR3 length is 14 residues. Germline V gives CDR1 SGDLS, CDR2 YYNGEE. The CDR3 DNA reads TGTGCCAGCAGCCGGGACAGGGGCTACACTGAAGCTTTCTTT. Translated, it gives CASSRDRGYTEAFF.

This clone was counted a single time. J is TRBJ2-5 and V is TRBV5-1; 8 bases are a match to TRBD2. J gave up 11 bases and V 1 base, and 10 bases lay outside the gene matches. This CDR3 has 14 residues. The V gene's germline CDR1 is SGHRS and CDR2 YFSETQ. DNA for the CDR3: TGCGCCAGCAGCTTGAAGCGGGAGTCGGGAGAGCAGTACTTC. Encoded protein: CASSLKRESGEQYF.

This rearrangement joins TRBV15 to TRBJ1-3; TRBD1 aligns across 7 bases. V lost 8 bases and J lost 3; bases outside the gene matches: 4. This CDR3 has 13 residues. CDR1 and CDR2 (germline): LNHNV, YYDKDF (reference sequence). The CDR3 nucleotides read TGTGCCACCGCTACAGGGGATGGAAACACCATATATTTT. The encoded protein is CATATGDGNTIYF.

The chain uses TRBV23-1 and TRBJ2-7; no clear D. TRBV23-1 is recorded as an ORF, its role being uncertain. The CDR3 is 12 residues long. Deletions cut 0 bases from V and 6 bases from J, with 6 bases between. CDR3 sequence: CASSQSSREQYF. CDR3 DNA sequence: TGCGCCAGCAGTCAATCGTCCCGCGAGCAGTACTTC.

The gene calls are TRBV7-2 and TRBJ2-3, with 9 bases lining up with TRBD2. The J segment lost 6 bases and the V segment lost 6 bases, leaving 7 bases of the junction unmatched. The CDR3 is made up of 14 amino acids. CDR1 is SGHTA, CDR2 FQGNSA, per germline. The DNA for the CDR3 is TGTGCCAGCAGGCGGGGGGGGACCAAGGATACGCAGTATTTT. It codes for CASRRGGTKDTQYF.

The chain has TRBV5-5 and TRBJ1-2; perhaps TRBD1 as D (5 bases). CDR3 size: 15 residues. Germline CDR1 reads SGHKS; CDR2 reads YYEKEE (reference sequence). V lost 0 bases, J lost 2 bases, and 11 bases lay in between. The CDR3, as DNA: TGTGCCAGCAGCTTGGCCTCAGGGTGGAACTATGGCTACACCTTC. Its protein product is CASSLASGWNYGYTF. Based on the CDR3 plus reference TRBV5-5 and TRBJ1-2, the full variable domain is DAGVTQSPTHLIKTRGQQVTLRCSPISGHKSVSWYQQVLGQGPQFIFQYYEKEERGRGNFPDRFSARQFPNYSSELNVNALLLGDSALYLCASSLASGWNYGYTFGSGTRLTVV.

The V call is TRBV2, the J call TRBJ2-7, with 7 nucleotides matching TRBD2. V was pared by 2 bases and J by 1 base, with 5 bases of the junction left unmatched. Germline CDR1 SNHLY, CDR2 FYNNEI. The CDR3 totals 15 residues. The CDR3 sequence is CASSESWGGSYEQYF. The CDR3 DNA sequence: TGTGCCAGCAGTGAATCTTGGGGGGGATCCTACGAGCAGTACTTC.

This chain uses TRBV14 with TRBJ2-6; no clear D gene. The CDR3 loop spans 17 amino acids. Germline V gene data show CDR1 as SGHDN and CDR2 as FVKESK. V lost 1 base and J 0 bases, leaving 10 bases between the germline ends. The CDR3 loop is CASSQVKRYSGANVLTF. In DNA, the CDR3 is TGTGCCAGCAGCCAAGTTAAGAGGTACTCTGGGGCCAACGTCCTGACTTTC. The full variable domain, rest sourced from reference TRBV14 and TRBJ2-6, is EAGVTQFPSHSVIEKGQTVTLRCDPISGHDNLYWYRRVMGKEIKFLLHFVKESKQDESGMPNNRFLAERTGGTYSTLKVQPAELEDSGVYFCASSQVKRYSGANVLTFGAGSRLTVL.